A selection of T cell receptor beta chains follows, all from one sample in a study of spatial heterogeneity in lung cancer. Each CDR3 protein gets one entry after TCRdb re-called the 5' RACE reads with MiXCR. The table has more than 75,000 distinct CDR3 sequences, 19% seen once. The sequencing used PBMCs, collected at follow-up. The receptors were sampled from a male donor with early-stage non-small cell lung cancer. The CDR3 runs from the conserved cysteine through the conserved F or W. D genes are given only for firm matches. Not all rows give a size; the values are once, few, many and, for expanded clones, a class.

DNA: TGCAGCGTCCAGACAGGGGCGGCGTACAATGAGCAGTTCTTC
CDR3: CSVQTGAAYNEQFF
size: many
V: TRBV29-1
D: TRBD1
J: TRBJ2-1

DNA: TGTGCCAGCAGTAGGAGCGGGGGCTTAAGGGGCACAGATACGCAGTATTTT
CDR3: CASSRSGGLRGTDTQYF
size: NA
V: TRBV2
D: TRBD2
J: TRBJ2-3

DNA: TGCAGTGCTAGGACCCTGGGGGGGGCAGGCACTGAAGCTTTCTTT
CDR3: CSARTLGGAGTEAFF
size: few
V: TRBV20-1
D: NA
J: TRBJ1-1

DNA: TGCGCCAGCAGCCGAATAGGGGGTAATAATGAAAAACTGTTTTTT
CDR3: CASSRIGGNNEKLFF
size: many
V: TRBV4-1
D: NA
J: TRBJ1-4

DNA: TGTGCCATCGCTACAGGGGGCACAGATACGCAGTATTTT
CDR3: CAIATGGTDTQYF
size: few
V: TRBV10-3
D: TRBD1
J: TRBJ2-3

DNA: TGCGCCAGCAGCTTGGATCACCCCCGCGAGCAGTACTTC
CDR3: CASSLDHPREQYF
size: NA
V: TRBV5-1
D: NA
J: TRBJ2-7

DNA: TGTGCCAGCAGTTTAGAGACAGGGGGGGGAGCTCAGCCCCAGCATTTT
CDR3: CASSLETGGGAQPQHF
size: NA
V: TRBV12-3/TRBV12-4
D: TRBD1
J: TRBJ1-5

DNA: TGTGCCAGCAGTTCACCTCAGGGGAATAGCAATCAGCCCCAGCATTTT
CDR3: CASSSPQGNSNQPQHF
size: NA
V: TRBV7-2
D: NA
J: TRBJ1-5

DNA: TGCAGTGCTAAGGACCACCTCCTCCAATACACAGATACGCAGTATTTT
CDR3: CSAKDHLLQYTDTQYF
size: NA
V: TRBV20-1
D: NA
J: TRBJ2-3

DNA: TGTGCCAGCAGGCCGCTTGGGCCTCAAGAGACCCAGTACTTC
CDR3: CASRPLGPQETQYF
size: NA
V: TRBV6-5
D: NA
J: TRBJ2-5

DNA: TGTGCCAGCAGCTTAGAGTTTTCTCGGGGTTTGGAGACCCAGTACTTC
CDR3: CASSLEFSRGLETQYF
size: many
V: TRBV7-6
D: NA
J: TRBJ2-5

DNA: TGTGCCAGCAGTTCCGCGCAAGGAGTACGGCAGTACTTC
CDR3: CASSSAQGVRQYF
size: few
V: TRBV12-3/TRBV12-4
D: NA
J: TRBJ2-7

DNA: TGCAGTGCTATCCCGGGTTATAGCAATCAGCCCCAGCATTTT
CDR3: CSAIPGYSNQPQHF
size: NA
V: TRBV20-1
D: NA
J: TRBJ1-5

DNA: TGTGCCAGCAGTTTGTCAGGTCTCATGGGGGAGCAGTACTTC
CDR3: CASSLSGLMGEQYF
size: NA
V: TRBV28
D: NA
J: TRBJ2-7

DNA: TGTGCCAGCAGCTCGACAGGGTCGACTTCGGGGACCCAGTACTTC
CDR3: CASSSTGSTSGTQYF
size: NA
V: TRBV7-2
D: TRBD1
J: TRBJ2-5

DNA: TGCAGTGCTAGAATGCACGGGGGAAGCACAGATACGCAGTATTTT
CDR3: CSARMHGGSTDTQYF
size: few
V: TRBV20-1
D: NA
J: TRBJ2-3

DNA: TGTGCCAGCTCGTCTGCTTCCTCTGAGCAGTACTTC
CDR3: CASSSASSEQYF
size: NA
V: TRBV18
D: NA
J: TRBJ2-7

DNA: TGTGCCAGTAGTATCCTAGCGGGAGTGGTCTACAATGAGCAGTTCTTC
CDR3: CASSILAGVVYNEQFF
size: NA
V: TRBV19
D: TRBD2
J: TRBJ2-1

DNA: TGTGCCTGGAGTGAGGGGGGCGATACCTCACCCCTCCACTTT
CDR3: CAWSEGGDTSPLHF
size: NA
V: TRBV30
D: NA
J: TRBJ1-6

DNA: TGTGCCAGTAGTGGGGTGCGCCCGGGGGTAAATCAGCCCCAGCATTTT
CDR3: CASSGVRPGVNQPQHF
size: few
V: TRBV19
D: NA
J: TRBJ1-5

DNA: TGTGCCAGCTCATTCGACCGAGGCTATGAAATAATTAATTCACCCCTCCACTTT
CDR3: CASSFDRGYEIINSPLHF
size: NA
V: TRBV18
D: NA
J: TRBJ1-6

DNA: TGCAGTGCTAGAACCGGGACTAGCGGGTTAGCGTATTTT
CDR3: CSARTGTSGLAYF
size: few
V: TRBV20-1
D: TRBD2
J: TRBJ2-3

DNA: TGTGCCACCAGTGATACCCGAGCAGGGCCGAACACCGGGGAGCTGTTTTTT
CDR3: CATSDTRAGPNTGELFF
size: many
V: TRBV24-1
D: NA
J: TRBJ2-2

DNA: TGCAGTGCCACCGGGACAGGGGGTTCCAATGAGCAGTTCTTC
CDR3: CSATGTGGSNEQFF
size: NA
V: TRBV20-1
D: TRBD1
J: TRBJ2-1

DNA: TGTGCCATCAGTGAGTCGGGGGGCCCACAGCCCCAGCATTTT
CDR3: CAISESGGPQPQHF
size: NA
V: TRBV10-3
D: NA
J: TRBJ1-5

DNA: TGTGCCACCAGTGACCCCTCTGTCGACGAGCAGTACTTC
CDR3: CATSDPSVDEQYF
size: NA
V: TRBV24-1
D: NA
J: TRBJ2-7

DNA: TGTGCCAGCAGTCTACATGGAGGTCTGAACACTGAAGCTTTCTTT
CDR3: CASSLHGGLNTEAFF
size: NA
V: TRBV11-2
D: NA
J: TRBJ1-1

DNA: TGTGCCAGCAGCTCCAGGCCGGCGGGCACCGGGGAGCTGTTTTTT
CDR3: CASSSRPAGTGELFF
size: NA
V: TRBV7-3
D: NA
J: TRBJ2-2

DNA: TGTGCCAGCAGCCAAGAGTCGACCGGGACAGGATTCTACGAGCAGTACTTC
CDR3: CASSQESTGTGFYEQYF
size: once
V: TRBV4-2
D: TRBD1
J: TRBJ2-7

DNA: TGTGCCAGCAGTTACAAGGCCGGGAGCTCCTATAATTCACCCCTCCACTTT
CDR3: CASSYKAGSSYNSPLHF
size: NA
V: TRBV27
D: NA
J: TRBJ1-6

DNA: TGTGCCTGGAGTGAACAGCAAGAGACCCAGTACTTC
CDR3: CAWSEQQETQYF
size: few
V: TRBV30
D: NA
J: TRBJ2-5

DNA: TGTGCCACCAGTGATCCGGGGACGGCAGACCAAGAGACCCAGTACTTC
CDR3: CATSDPGTADQETQYF
size: few
V: TRBV24-1
D: NA
J: TRBJ2-5

DNA: TGCGCCAACAGACAGGGCGAGGGGTTCTTC
CDR3: CANRQGEGFF
size: NA
V: TRBV10-2
D: TRBD1
J: TRBJ2-1

DNA: TGTGCCAGCAGTTACTGGCAAGCAAGCTCACCCCTCCACTTT
CDR3: CASSYWQASSPLHF
size: once
V: TRBV6-5
D: NA
J: TRBJ1-6

DNA: TGTGCCAGCAGGGCAGGGGACAGGGTCAATCAGCCCCAGCATTTT
CDR3: CASRAGDRVNQPQHF
size: NA
V: TRBV2
D: TRBD1
J: TRBJ1-5

DNA: TGCAGTGCTAGGGTTGGGACTAGCGGGAGGGATACGCAGTATTTT
CDR3: CSARVGTSGRDTQYF
size: few
V: TRBV20-1
D: TRBD2
J: TRBJ2-3

DNA: TGTGCCAGCAGTTACACTCGGGGGAACACTGAAGCTTTCTTT
CDR3: CASSYTRGNTEAFF
size: NA
V: TRBV6-2/TRBV6-3
D: NA
J: TRBJ1-1

DNA: TGTGCCAGCAGTGGTCTAGCGGGTTACTACAATGAGCAGTTCTTC
CDR3: CASSGLAGYYNEQFF
size: NA
V: TRBV12-3/TRBV12-4
D: TRBD2
J: TRBJ2-1

DNA: TGCAGTGCTAGTAGGAGGGGCAAGAGCTATGGCTACACCTTC
CDR3: CSASRRGKSYGYTF
size: few
V: TRBV20-1
D: NA
J: TRBJ1-2

DNA: TGTGCCAGCACCCAGACAGGGTCTGGAAACACCATATATTTT
CDR3: CASTQTGSGNTIYF
size: few
V: TRBV6-5
D: TRBD1
J: TRBJ1-3

DNA: TGTGCCAGCAGTCCACCGGGGTCACCCCTCCACTTT
CDR3: CASSPPGSPLHF
size: few
V: TRBV7-9
D: NA
J: TRBJ1-6

DNA: TGTGCCAGCAGAGAAAGTCACCGGGACAAAAAAAGCTACAATGAGCAGTTCTTC
CDR3: CASRESHRDKKSYNEQFF
size: many
V: TRBV6-2/TRBV6-3
D: NA
J: TRBJ2-1

DNA: TGCAGCGTTGAATCCTCCGCGGGGGGCGTTAACTATGGCTACACCTTC
CDR3: CSVESSAGGVNYGYTF
size: NA
V: TRBV29-1
D: NA
J: TRBJ1-2

DNA: TGTGCCAGCAGCTTACCGGAGCGGGGGGCGATGATTCAGCCCCAGCATTTT
CDR3: CASSLPERGAMIQPQHF
size: few
V: TRBV7-2
D: NA
J: TRBJ1-5